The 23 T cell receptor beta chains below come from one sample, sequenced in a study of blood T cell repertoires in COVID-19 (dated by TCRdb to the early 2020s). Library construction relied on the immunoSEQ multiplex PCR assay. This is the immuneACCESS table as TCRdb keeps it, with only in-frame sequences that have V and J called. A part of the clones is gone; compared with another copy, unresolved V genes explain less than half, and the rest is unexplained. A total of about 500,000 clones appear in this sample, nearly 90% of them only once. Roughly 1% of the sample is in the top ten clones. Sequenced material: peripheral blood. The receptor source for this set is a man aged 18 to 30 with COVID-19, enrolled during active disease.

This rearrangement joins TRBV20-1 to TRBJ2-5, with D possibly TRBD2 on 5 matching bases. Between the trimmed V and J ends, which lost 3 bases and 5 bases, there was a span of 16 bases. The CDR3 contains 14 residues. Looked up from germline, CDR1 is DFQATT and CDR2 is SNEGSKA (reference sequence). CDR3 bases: TGCAGTGCTAGTAGGTCCCGACGAGGGGAGACCCAGTACTTC. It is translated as CSASRSRRGETQYF.

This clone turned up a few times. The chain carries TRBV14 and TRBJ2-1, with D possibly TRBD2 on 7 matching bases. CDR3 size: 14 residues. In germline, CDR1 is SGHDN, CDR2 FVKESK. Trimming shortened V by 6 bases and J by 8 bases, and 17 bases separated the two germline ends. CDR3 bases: TGTGCCAGCAGTGTTTGGGGGGGGCACCATGAGCAGTTCTTC. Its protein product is CASSVWGGHHEQFF.

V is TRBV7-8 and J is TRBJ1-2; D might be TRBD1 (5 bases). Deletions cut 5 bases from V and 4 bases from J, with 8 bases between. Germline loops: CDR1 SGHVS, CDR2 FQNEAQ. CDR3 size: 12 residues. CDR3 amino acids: CASSQTVYGYTF. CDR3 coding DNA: TGTGCCAGCAGCCAGACAGTCTATGGCTACACCTTC.

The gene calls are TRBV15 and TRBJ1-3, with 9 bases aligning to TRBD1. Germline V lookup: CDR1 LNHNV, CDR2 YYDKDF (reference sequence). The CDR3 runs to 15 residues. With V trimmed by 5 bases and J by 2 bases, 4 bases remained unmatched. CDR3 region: CATSSRDRAGNTIYF. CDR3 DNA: TGTGCCACCAGCTCCCGGGACAGGGCTGGAAACACCATATATTTT.

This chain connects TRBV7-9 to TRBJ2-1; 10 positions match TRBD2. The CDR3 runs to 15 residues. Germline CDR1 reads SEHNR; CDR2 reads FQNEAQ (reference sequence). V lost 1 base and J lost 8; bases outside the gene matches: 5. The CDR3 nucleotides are TGTGCCAGCAGCTTAGGGCTAGCGGGAGTCGATGAGCAGTTCTTC. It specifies CASSLGLAGVDEQFF.

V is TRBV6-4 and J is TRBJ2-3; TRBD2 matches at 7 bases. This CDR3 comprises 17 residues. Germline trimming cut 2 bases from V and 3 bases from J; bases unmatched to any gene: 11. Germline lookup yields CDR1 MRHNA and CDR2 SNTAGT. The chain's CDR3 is CASSDQRGVESTDTQYF. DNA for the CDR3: TGTGCCAGCAGTGACCAGCGGGGCGTCGAATCGACAGATACGCAGTATTTT.

The CDR3 here is CASSFRVGTDTQYF. The DNA for the CDR3 is TGTGCCAGCAGCTTCAGGGTTGGCACAGATACGCAGTATTTT. This sequence joins TRBV11-2 and TRBJ2-3, with TRBD1 as a possible D gene (5 bases). Germline CDR1 reads SGHAT; CDR2 reads FQNNGV. V was clipped by 3 bases and J by 1 base, with 8 bases between them. The CDR3 spans 14 residues.

CDR3 DNA: TGTGCCAGTAGTCCACGACAGATTAACTACGAGCAGTACTTC. It is translated as CASSPRQINYEQYF. The chain uses TRBV19 and TRBJ2-7; tentatively, D is TRBD1 (5 bases). Trimming stripped 5 bases from V and 3 bases from J, with 14 bases between. This CDR3 spans 14 amino acids. Germline V lookup: CDR1 LNHDA, CDR2 SQIVND (reference sequence). Full variable domain (rest looked up from reference TRBV19 and TRBJ2-7): DGGITQSPKYLFRKEGQNVTLSCEQNLNHDAMYWYRQDPGQGLRLIYYSQIVNDFQKGDIAEGYSVSREKKESFPLTVTSAQKNPTAFYLCASSPRQINYEQYFGPGTRLTVT.

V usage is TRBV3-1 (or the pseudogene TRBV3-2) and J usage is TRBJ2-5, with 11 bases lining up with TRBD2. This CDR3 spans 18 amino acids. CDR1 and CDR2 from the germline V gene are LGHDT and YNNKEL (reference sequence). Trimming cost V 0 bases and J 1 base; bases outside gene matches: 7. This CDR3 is CASSQEGRTSGFQETQYF. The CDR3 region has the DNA TGTGCCAGCAGCCAAGAGGGAAGGACTAGCGGGTTCCAAGAGACCCAGTACTTC.

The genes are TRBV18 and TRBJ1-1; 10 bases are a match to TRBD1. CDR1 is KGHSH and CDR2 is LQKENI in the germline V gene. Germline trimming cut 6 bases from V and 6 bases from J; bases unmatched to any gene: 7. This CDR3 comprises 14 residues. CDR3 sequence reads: CASSPTGGRPEAFF. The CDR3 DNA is TGTGCCAGCTCCCCGACAGGGGGCCGCCCTGAAGCTTTCTTT.

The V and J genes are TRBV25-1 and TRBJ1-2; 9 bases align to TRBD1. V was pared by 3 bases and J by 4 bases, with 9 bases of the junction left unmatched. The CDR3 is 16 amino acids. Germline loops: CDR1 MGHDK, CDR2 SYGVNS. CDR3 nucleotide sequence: TGTGCCAGCAGTGAGGCCCCACAGGGGGCCCTCTATGGCTACACCTTC. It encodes CASSEAPQGALYGYTF.

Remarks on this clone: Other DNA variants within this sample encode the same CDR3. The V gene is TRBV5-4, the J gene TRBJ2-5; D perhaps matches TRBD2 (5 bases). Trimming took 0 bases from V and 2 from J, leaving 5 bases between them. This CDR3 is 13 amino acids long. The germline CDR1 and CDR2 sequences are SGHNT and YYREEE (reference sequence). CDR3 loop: CASSLGLQETQYF. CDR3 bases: TGTGCCAGCAGCTTGGGACTACAAGAGACCCAGTACTTC. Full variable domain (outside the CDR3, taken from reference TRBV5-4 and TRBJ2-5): ETGVTQSPTHLIKTRGQQVTLRCSSQSGHNTVSWYQQALGQGPQFIFQYYREEENGRGNFPPRFSGLQFPNYSSELNVNALELDDSALYLCASSLGLQETQYFGPGTRLLVL.

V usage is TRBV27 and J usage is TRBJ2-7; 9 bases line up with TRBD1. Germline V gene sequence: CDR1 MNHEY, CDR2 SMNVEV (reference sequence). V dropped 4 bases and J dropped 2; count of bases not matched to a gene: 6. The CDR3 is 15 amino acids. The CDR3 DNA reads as TGTGCCAGCAGTTACGGACAGGGGAAGGCCTACGAGCAGTACTTC. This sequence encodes CASSYGQGKAYEQYF.

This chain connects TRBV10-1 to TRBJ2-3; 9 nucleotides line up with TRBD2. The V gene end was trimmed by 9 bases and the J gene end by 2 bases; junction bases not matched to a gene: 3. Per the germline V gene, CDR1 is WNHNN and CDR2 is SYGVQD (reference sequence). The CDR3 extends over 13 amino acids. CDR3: CASQRGATDTQYF. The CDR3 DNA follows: TGCGCCAGTCAGCGGGGGGCCACAGATACGCAGTATTTT.

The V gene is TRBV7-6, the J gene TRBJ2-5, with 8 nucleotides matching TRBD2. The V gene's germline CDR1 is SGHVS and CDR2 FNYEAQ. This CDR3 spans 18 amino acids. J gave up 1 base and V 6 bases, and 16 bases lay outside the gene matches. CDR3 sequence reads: CASRLHLRSGGTQETQYF. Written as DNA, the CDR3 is TGTGCCAGCAGACTACATCTCCGTTCGGGGGGGACCCAAGAGACCCAGTACTTC.

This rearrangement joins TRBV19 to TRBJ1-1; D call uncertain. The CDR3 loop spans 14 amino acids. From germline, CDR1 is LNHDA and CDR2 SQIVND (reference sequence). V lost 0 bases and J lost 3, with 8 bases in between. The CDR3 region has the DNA TGTGCCAGTAGTATAGATCAGGACTACACTGAAGCTTTCTTT. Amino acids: CASSIDQDYTEAFF.

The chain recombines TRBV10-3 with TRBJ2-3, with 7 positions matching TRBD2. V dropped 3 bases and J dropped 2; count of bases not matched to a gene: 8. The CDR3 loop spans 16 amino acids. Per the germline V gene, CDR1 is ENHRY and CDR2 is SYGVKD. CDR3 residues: CAISEGLGLTTDTQYF. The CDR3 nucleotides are TGTGCCATCAGTGAAGGGTTGGGACTAACCACAGATACGCAGTATTTT.

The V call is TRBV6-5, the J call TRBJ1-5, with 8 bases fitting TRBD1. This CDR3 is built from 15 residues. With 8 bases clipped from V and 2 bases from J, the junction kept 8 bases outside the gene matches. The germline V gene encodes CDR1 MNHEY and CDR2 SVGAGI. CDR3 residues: CASLTDRVGNQPQHF. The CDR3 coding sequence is TGTGCCAGCCTAACGGACAGGGTAGGCAATCAGCCCCAGCATTTT.

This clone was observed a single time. The CDR3 DNA follows: TGTGCCAGCAGTTTTCCCGGGATCCTCGTCAATGAGCAGTTCTTC. Protein: CASSFPGILVNEQFF. The rearrangement joins TRBV27 to TRBJ2-1; tentatively, D is TRBD2 (5 bases). This CDR3 region has 15 residues. Germline CDR1 reads MNHEY; CDR2 reads SMNVEV (reference sequence). V shed 3 bases and J shed 6 bases, with 15 bases lying between them.

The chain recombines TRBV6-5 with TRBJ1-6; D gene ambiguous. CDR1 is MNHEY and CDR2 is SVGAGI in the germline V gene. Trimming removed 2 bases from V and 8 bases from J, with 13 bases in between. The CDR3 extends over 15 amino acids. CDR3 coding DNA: TGTGCCAGCAGTTACGACTTTCAGAGGGATTCACCCCTCCACTTT. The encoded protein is CASSYDFQRDSPLHF.

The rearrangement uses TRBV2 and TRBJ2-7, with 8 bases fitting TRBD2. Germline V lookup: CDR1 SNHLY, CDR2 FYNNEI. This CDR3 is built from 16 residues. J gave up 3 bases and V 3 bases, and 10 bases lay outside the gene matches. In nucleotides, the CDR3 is TGTGCCAGCAGTGATGGGCGGGGGGATGACAGCTACGAGCAGTACTTC. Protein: CASSDGRGDDSYEQYF.

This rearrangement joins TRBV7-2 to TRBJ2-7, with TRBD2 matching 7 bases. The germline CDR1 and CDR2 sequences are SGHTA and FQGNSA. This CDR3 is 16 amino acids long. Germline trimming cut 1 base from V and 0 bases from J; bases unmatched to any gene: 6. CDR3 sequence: CASSLVGGGSSYEQYF. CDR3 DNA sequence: TGTGCCAGCAGCTTAGTGGGCGGCGGGAGCTCCTACGAGCAGTACTTC.

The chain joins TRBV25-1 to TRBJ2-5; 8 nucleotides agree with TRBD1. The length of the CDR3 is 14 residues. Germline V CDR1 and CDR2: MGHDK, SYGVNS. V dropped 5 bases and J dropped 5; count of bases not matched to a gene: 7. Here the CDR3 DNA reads TGTGCCAGCAGTCAAGGACAGGGAGGTGAGACCCAGTACTTC. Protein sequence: CASSQGQGGETQYF. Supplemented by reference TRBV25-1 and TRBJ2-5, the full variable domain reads EADIYQTPRYLVIGTGKKITLECSQTMGHDKMYWYQQDPGMELHLIHYSYGVNSTEKGDLSSESTVSRIRTEHFPLTLESARPSHTSQYLCASSQGQGGETQYFGPGTRLLVL.